This record looks at one T cell receptor beta chain sequence and its context. The entry originates in a study of blood T cell repertoires in COVID-19. Study at large: Whether acute or convalescent, the COVID-19 samples came from the United States, Italy and Spain.

The table came from immunoSEQ multiplex PCR; TCRdb's copy has only in-frame clones and leaves some out. The table shows over 70,000 clones, with approximately 77% occurring only once. The CDR3 covers 13 residues. Germline V lookup: CDR1 SGHRS, CDR2 YFSETQ. The junction had 3 bases not matched to a gene; V was cut back by 4 bases and J by 5 bases. The V call is TRBV5-1, the J call TRBJ1-2; 9 bases are shared with TRBD1. The sequence derives from a woman of 80 years or more with acute or convalescent COVID-19. Material for sequencing was peripheral blood. The CDR3 spells CASSETGGYGYTF. The DNA for the CDR3 is TGCGCCAGCAGCGAGACAGGGGGGTATGGCTACACCTTC.